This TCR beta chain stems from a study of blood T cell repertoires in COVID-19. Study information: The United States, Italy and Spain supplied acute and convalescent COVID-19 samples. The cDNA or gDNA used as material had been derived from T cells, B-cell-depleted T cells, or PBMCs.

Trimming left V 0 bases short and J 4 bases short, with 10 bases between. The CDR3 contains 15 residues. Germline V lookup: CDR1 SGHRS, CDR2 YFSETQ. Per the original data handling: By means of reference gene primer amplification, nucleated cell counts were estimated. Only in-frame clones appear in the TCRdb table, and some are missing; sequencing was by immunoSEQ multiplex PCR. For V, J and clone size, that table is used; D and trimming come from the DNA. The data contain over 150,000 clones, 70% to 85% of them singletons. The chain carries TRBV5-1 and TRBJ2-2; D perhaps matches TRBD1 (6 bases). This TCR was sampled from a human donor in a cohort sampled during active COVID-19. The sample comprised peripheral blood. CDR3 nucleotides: TGCGCCAGCAGCTTGGCAGGACAGTCCACCGGGGAGCTGTTTTTT. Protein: CASSLAGQSTGELFF.